This entry lists 30 T cell receptor beta chains sequenced from one sample in a study of blood T cell repertoires in COVID-19. Measured with immunoSEQ multiplex PCR; TCRdb has only the in-frame clones, and not every one. The table includes about 160,000 clones, around 84% detected once. Sequencing was performed on peripheral blood. The receptors here all came from a man in his 70s with acute or convalescent COVID-19.

A few counts support this clone. V is TRBV9 and J is TRBJ2-3; 14 nucleotides agree with TRBD2. The V segment lost 0 bases and the J segment 2 bases; nucleotides outside the gene matches: 2. The length of the CDR3 is 17 residues. In germline, CDR1 is SGDLS, CDR2 YYNGEE. This chain's CDR3 is CASSVGLAGGPTDTQYF. Here the CDR3 DNA reads TGTGCCAGCAGCGTAGGACTAGCGGGAGGGCCCACAGATACGCAGTATTTT.

This clone has a single count. The V call is TRBV9, the J call TRBJ1-1; D is ambiguous. V lost 0 bases and J lost 5, with 8 bases in between. The CDR3 is made up of 13 amino acids. Germline loops: CDR1 SGDLS, CDR2 YYNGEE. CDR3 in DNA: TGTGCCAGCAGCGTAGTGGAGAGAACTGAAGCTTTCTTT. Amino acids: CASSVVERTEAFF.

The V call is TRBV19, the J call TRBJ2-4, with 11 bases fitting TRBD2. The CDR3 consists of 21 residues. CDR1 LNHDA and CDR2 SQIVND come from the germline V gene (reference sequence). V lost 7 bases, J lost 0 bases, and 20 bases stayed unmatched. CDR3 loop: CASTPPASGRPGGLAKNIQYF. In nucleotides, the CDR3 is TGTGCCAGTACCCCCCCGGCTAGCGGGAGGCCCGGCGGTTTAGCCAAAAACATTCAGTACTTC. The full variable domain, rest sourced from reference TRBV19 and TRBJ2-4, is DGGITQSPKYLFRKEGQNVTLSCEQNLNHDAMYWYRQDPGQGLRLIYYSQIVNDFQKGDIAEGYSVSREKKESFPLTVTSAQKNPTAFYLCASTPPASGRPGGLAKNIQYFGAGTRLSVL.

The chain combines TRBV10-1 with TRBJ2-1; 15 bases are shared with TRBD2. V lost 2 bases to trimming and J lost 7 bases; unmatched junction nucleotides: 3. Germline CDR1 is WNHNN and CDR2 is SYGVQD (reference sequence). This CDR3 has 16 residues. The DNA for the CDR3 is TGCGCCAGCAGTGAGAGGACTAGCGGGAGGGTAAATGAGCAGTTCTTC. Protein: CASSERTSGRVNEQFF.

The chain links TRBV12-3 or TRBV12-4 to TRBJ1-2; D not resolved. V was clipped by 4 bases and J by 1 base, with 7 bases between them. This CDR3 is built from 13 residues. Written as DNA, the CDR3 is TGTGCCAGCAGTTGGCAGGATAACTATGGCTACACCTTC. Translation: CASSWQDNYGYTF.

The V call is TRBV10-3, the J call TRBJ2-1; 12 bases align to TRBD2. Germline CDR1 is ENHRY and CDR2 is SYGVKD. Trimming removed 11 bases from V and 10 bases from J; junction bases left unmatched: 18. The CDR3 is made up of 16 amino acids. In DNA form, the CDR3 reads TGTGCCGCAGCGGGGGGACTAGCGGGCCAAACGGGAGAGCAGTTCTTC. This gives the protein CAAAGGLAGQTGEQFF.

The chain recombines TRBV18 with TRBJ2-2, with D tentatively TRBD1 (5 bases). CDR1 and CDR2 (germline): KGHSH, LQKENI. Between the trimmed V and J ends, which lost 1 base and 0 bases, there was a span of 9 bases. The CDR3 runs to 16 residues. CDR3 sequence (DNA): TGTGCCAGCTCACCACAGACAGACGCGAACACCGGGGAGCTGTTTTTT. Residues: CASSPQTDANTGELFF. The variable domain in full, completed from reference TRBV18 and TRBJ2-2, reads NAGVMQNPRHLVRRRGQEARLRCSPMKGHSHVYWYRQLPEEGLKFMVYLQKENIIDESGMPKERFSAEFPKEGPSILRIQQVVRGDSAAYFCASSPQTDANTGELFFGEGSRLTVL.

This sequence joins TRBV5-1 and TRBJ2-7, with 11 bases aligning to TRBD1. Germline lookup yields CDR1 SGHRS and CDR2 YFSETQ. This CDR3 is built from 17 residues. With V trimmed by 2 bases and J by 4 bases, 11 bases remained unmatched. The CDR3 region has the DNA TGCGCCAGCAGCTTCGTTCCGGGGACAGGGGGTTCGTACGAGCAGTACTTC. Its protein is CASSFVPGTGGSYEQYF.

This rearrangement joins TRBV24-1 to TRBJ2-5; the D is unclear. CDR1 KGHDR and CDR2 SFDVKD come from the germline V gene. The V gene lost 1 base and the J gene lost 1 base, with 9 bases spanning the gap. The CDR3 extends over 15 amino acids. CDR3 nucleotide sequence: TGTGCCACCAGTGATTTAGCAGGTAGCCAAGAGACCCAGTACTTC. Translating gives CATSDLAGSQETQYF.

V and J are TRBV5-1 and TRBJ1-2, with D maybe TRBD1 (5 bases). Trimming left V 4 bases short and J 0 bases short, with 10 bases between. The CDR3 length is 14 residues. Germline lookup yields CDR1 SGHRS and CDR2 YFSETQ. In DNA form, the CDR3 reads TGCGCCAGCAGCCCGGGGGGGACTAACTATGGCTACACCTTC. Translated: CASSPGGTNYGYTF.

The genes are TRBV12-5 and TRBJ2-1; D is uncertain. The ends were cut back, 4 bases at V and 5 bases at J, with 21 bases in the middle. The germline gives CDR1 LGHNT, CDR2 FRNRAP. This CDR3 region has 17 residues. DNA for the CDR3: TGTGCTAGTGGTTACCCCCCAGAGGTTCCCCTCAACAATGAGCAGTTCTTC. This sequence encodes CASGYPPEVPLNNEQFF.

The V call is TRBV25-1, the J call TRBJ1-1; TRBD1 aligns across 10 bases. V was clipped by 1 base and J by 6 bases; unmatched bases: 8. The CDR3 sequence is 16 residues long. CDR1 MGHDK and CDR2 SYGVNS come from the germline V gene. The CDR3 region is CASSELATGTGAEAFF. The DNA of the CDR3 is TGTGCCAGCAGTGAATTAGCCACCGGGACAGGGGCTGAAGCTTTCTTT.

This clone was seen only once. The V call is TRBV7-9, the J call TRBJ2-7, with TRBD2 matching 8 bases. The V segment lost 4 bases and the J segment 2 bases; nucleotides outside the gene matches: 4. Germline loops: CDR1 SEHNR, CDR2 FQNEAQ (reference sequence). The CDR3 loop spans 14 amino acids. CDR3 DNA: TGTGCCAGCAGCTCGGGGGGGAGGGCCTACGAGCAGTACTTC. Amino acids: CASSSGGRAYEQYF.

This clone was detected a few times. The chain employs TRBV27 and TRBJ1-6; a weak D match, TRBD1 (5 bases). The CDR3 spans 15 residues. V lost 0 bases and J lost 13, with 16 bases in between. Germline V lookup: CDR1 MNHEY, CDR2 SMNVEV (reference sequence). The DNA for the CDR3 is TGTGCCAGCAGTTTATCGATGGGGGACTCCCGGCCCCTCCACTTT. This sequence encodes CASSLSMGDSRPLHF.

The chain uses TRBV5-1 and TRBJ1-5, with D perhaps TRBD1 (6 bases). The CDR3 totals 16 residues. Germline assignment: CDR1 SGHRS and CDR2 YFSETQ. V was clipped by 0 bases and J by 0 bases, with 10 bases between them. This chain's CDR3 is CASSLGTAYSNQPQHF. The CDR3 bases are TGCGCCAGCAGCTTGGGGACAGCTTATAGCAATCAGCCCCAGCATTTT.

A few counts support this clone. The rearrangement links TRBV7-3 to TRBJ1-6, with D possibly being TRBD1 (5 bases). The CDR3 extends over 15 amino acids. The germline V and J ends were trimmed by 1 base and 8 bases, with 12 bases remaining between them. Germline CDR1 is SGHTA and CDR2 is FQGTGA. CDR3 region: CASSLNGGSHSPLHF. CDR3 sequence (DNA): TGTGCCAGCAGCTTAAATGGGGGGAGTCATTCACCCCTCCACTTT.

Concerning this clone itself: The same CDR3 can be traced to other DNA sequences in this sample. The V call is TRBV2, the J call TRBJ1-1; D might be TRBD1 (6 bases). CDR3 length: 13 residues. Germline lookup yields CDR1 SNHLY and CDR2 FYNNEI. Between the trimmed V and J ends, which lost 7 bases and 1 base, there was a span of 10 bases. In DNA, the CDR3 is TGTGCCAGCATTGAGGACAGGAACACTGAAGCTTTCTTT. Translation gives CASIEDRNTEAFF. The full variable domain, with the rest looked up from reference TRBV2 and TRBJ1-1, is EPEVTQTPSHQVTQMGQEVILRCVPISNHLYFYWYRQILGQKVEFLVSFYNNEISEKSEIFDDQFSVERPDGSNFTLKIRSTKLEDSAMYFCASIEDRNTEAFFGQGTRLTVV.

The chain couples TRBV19 to TRBJ1-6; D might be TRBD1 (6 bases). Trimming pared 9 bases from V and 9 bases from J, leaving 12 bases between. The germline V gene encodes CDR1 LNHDA and CDR2 SQIVND (reference sequence). CDR3 length: 12 amino acids. The CDR3 DNA reads TGTGCCAGCAATTCAGGGGTTTCACCCCTCCACTTT. Residues: CASNSGVSPLHF.

J is TRBJ2-2 and V is TRBV24-1; 7 nucleotides agree with TRBD2. The trim removed 2 bases at V and 4 bases at J, leaving 9 bases unmatched. This CDR3 is built from 17 residues. Looked up from germline, CDR1 is KGHDR and CDR2 is SFDVKD. The CDR3 DNA reads TGTGCCACCAGTGATTCAAGGGCGGGAGCGGTCACCGGGGAGCTGTTTTTT. Amino acid sequence: CATSDSRAGAVTGELFF.

The chain carries TRBV11-3 and TRBJ2-7; D is possibly TRBD2 (5 bases). V dropped 6 bases and J dropped 4 bases, with 7 bases sitting between them. The CDR3 contains 11 residues. CDR1 is SGHNT, CDR2 YENEEA, per germline. CDR3 in DNA: TGTGCCAGCAGTCGGAGGTACGAGCAGTACTTC. As protein: CASSRRYEQYF.

In the case of this clone: The germline gene is not matched at one end of the junction; a read error may be the cause. The chain couples TRBV7-7 to TRBJ2-5, with 7 bases lining up with TRBD2. The germline CDR1 and CDR2 sequences are SSHAT and FNYEAQ (reference sequence). The CDR3 is 15 amino acids. CDR3 sequence (DNA): TGTGCTAGCAGCTTAGGGCTAGCGGACCAAGAGACCCAGTACTTC. Its protein is CASSLGLADQETQYF.

For this clone: The germline gene is not matched at one end of the junction; a read error may be the cause. This chain connects TRBV7-9 to TRBJ1-4; 7 positions agree with TRBD1. The CDR3 totals 15 residues. Germline CDR1 SEHNR, CDR2 FQNEAQ (reference sequence). The CDR3: CASSIAGRGDEKLFF. The CDR3 DNA sequence: TGTGCCAGCAGCATAGCGGGCAGGGGGGATGAAAAACTGTTTTTT.

This clone was observed a handful of times. The rearrangement uses TRBV5-1 and TRBJ1-4; possibly TRBD1 for D (5 bases). Trimming shortened V by 4 bases and J by 3 bases, and 16 bases separated the two germline ends. This CDR3 comprises 16 residues. Germline V CDR1 and CDR2: SGHRS, YFSETQ. The CDR3 bases are TGCGCCAGCAGCCCTACAAAACAGGCCCCTAATGAAAAACTGTTTTTT. This translates into CASSPTKQAPNEKLFF.

This sequence joins TRBV24-1 and TRBJ2-1, with D maybe TRBD2 (7 bases). CDR3 length: 14 amino acids. V was clipped by 9 bases and J by 7 bases, with 18 bases between them. CDR1 and CDR2 (germline): KGHDR, SFDVKD. CDR3 residues: CATPRGGSGNEQFF. CDR3 DNA sequence: TGTGCCACCCCTAGGGGGGGGAGTGGAAATGAGCAGTTCTTC.

With regard to this clone: The sample carries other DNA sequences with the same CDR3. The CDR3 loop reads CASSPGQSYEQYF. The CDR3 nucleotides read TGTGCCAGCAGCCCCGGACAGTCCTACGAGCAGTACTTC. The rearrangement links TRBV12-3 or TRBV12-4 to TRBJ2-7; a possible D gene is TRBD1 (6 bases). The V end lost 6 bases, the J end lost 1 base, and 10 bases lay between the germline ends. This CDR3 is 13 amino acids long.

This clone was counted only a few times. The rearrangement joins TRBV19 to TRBJ2-1, with D possibly being TRBD1 (5 bases). V was trimmed by 3 bases and J by 5 bases, leaving 14 bases between them. The germline CDR1 and CDR2 sequences are LNHDA and SQIVND (reference sequence). The CDR3 runs 15 residues. CDR3 in DNA: TGTGCCAGTAGTATGGGTAAGGGCAGGGACAATGAGCAGTTCTTC. As protein: CASSMGKGRDNEQFF.

The rearrangement uses TRBV4-1 and TRBJ1-3; possible D gene TRBD1, 5 bases. V was shortened by 0 bases and J by 2 bases, with 14 bases between the two germline ends. Germline CDR1 MGHRA, CDR2 YSYEKL. The CDR3 extends over 17 amino acids. The CDR3 nucleotides read TGCGCCAGCAGCCAAGATTGGGGGGGGAGTGCTGGAAACACCATATATTTT. The encoded protein is CASSQDWGGSAGNTIYF.

The V call is TRBV4-2, the J call TRBJ1-4, with 9 bases aligning to TRBD1. Germline V gene sequence: CDR1 LGHNA, CDR2 YNFKEQ. Unmatched junction bases numbered 8, after V lost 4 bases and J lost 8 bases. This CDR3 contains 15 residues. The CDR3 loop is CASSLGQGNREKLFF. Here the CDR3 DNA reads TGTGCCAGCAGCCTCGGACAGGGGAATAGAGAAAAACTGTTTTTT.

The rearrangement uses TRBV5-4 and TRBJ2-5, with a tentative D call TRBD1 (8 bases). The CDR3 loop spans 14 amino acids. Germline lookup yields CDR1 SGHNT and CDR2 YYREEE (reference sequence). V shed 5 bases and J shed 4 bases, with 15 bases lying between them. The chain's CDR3 is CASSPYRGGETQYF. CDR3 in DNA: TGTGCCAGCAGTCCCTACAGGGGGGGAGAGACCCAGTACTTC.

Written as DNA, the CDR3 is TGTGCTAGTGCCTCCAGACAGGGTGGCGCCTACAATGAGCAGTTCTTC. Translated, it gives CASASRQGGAYNEQFF. This chain uses TRBV12-5 with TRBJ2-1, with 7 bases lining up with TRBD1. The germline gives CDR1 LGHNT, CDR2 FRNRAP. The CDR3 spans 16 residues. V lost 7 bases and J lost 2; bases outside the gene matches: 11.